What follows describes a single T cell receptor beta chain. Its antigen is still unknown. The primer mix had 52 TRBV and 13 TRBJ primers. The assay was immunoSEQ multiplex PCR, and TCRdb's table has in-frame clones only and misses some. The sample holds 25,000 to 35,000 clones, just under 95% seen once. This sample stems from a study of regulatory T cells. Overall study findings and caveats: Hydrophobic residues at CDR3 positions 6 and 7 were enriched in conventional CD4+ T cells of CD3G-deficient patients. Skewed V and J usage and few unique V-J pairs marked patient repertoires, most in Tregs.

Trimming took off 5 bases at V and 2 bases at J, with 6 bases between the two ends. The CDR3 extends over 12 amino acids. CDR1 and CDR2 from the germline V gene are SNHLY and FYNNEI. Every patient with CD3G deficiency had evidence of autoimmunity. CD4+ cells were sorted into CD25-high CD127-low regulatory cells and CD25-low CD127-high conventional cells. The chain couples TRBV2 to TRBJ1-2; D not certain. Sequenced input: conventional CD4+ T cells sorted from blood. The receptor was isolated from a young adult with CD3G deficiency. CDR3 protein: CASSRENYGYTF. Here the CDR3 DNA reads TGTGCCAGCAGTAGAGAGAACTATGGCTACACCTTC.